One and the same sample provided the 28 T cell receptor beta chains below, sequenced in a study of CD8+CD57+ T cells in acquired aplastic anemia. Genomic DNA constituted the template upon which TCR beta VDJ and CDR3 profiling was performed. TCRdb itself ran the reads through MiXCR, one entry per CDR3 protein. The table includes fewer than 200,000 distinct CDR3 sequences, 55% to 80% detected once. Sample: sorted CD4+, CD8+, or CD8+CD57+ T cells (not recorded which) from PBMCs. The receptors stem from a human donor in good health.

This clonotype was recorded many times. V gene TRBV7-8 combines with J gene TRBJ2-4, with 7 bases aligning to TRBD1. V lost 5 bases to trimming and J lost 4 bases; unmatched junction nucleotides: 8. The CDR3 spans 15 residues. Germline V gives CDR1 SGHVS, CDR2 FQNEAQ. CDR3 coding DNA: TGTGCCAGCAGCCTATCCGGGACAGTAAAAAACATTCAGTACTTC. Translated: CASSLSGTVKNIQYF.

This clonotype has a handful of counts. The chain couples TRBV29-1 to TRBJ2-7; possibly TRBD1 or TRBD2 for D (5 bases each). V was pared by 6 bases and J by 0 bases, with 12 bases between. Germline values: CDR1 SQVTM, CDR2 ANQGSEA. CDR3 size: 13 residues. The CDR3, as DNA: TGCAGCGTCCGGGACGTAGACTCCTACGAGCAGTACTTC. It is translated as CSVRDVDSYEQYF.

The rearrangement uses TRBV10-3 and TRBJ2-7; possibly TRBD2 for D (5 bases). Germline V gene sequence: CDR1 ENHRY, CDR2 SYGVKD. With 2 bases removed from V and 7 bases from J, the gap between germline ends came to 9 bases. This CDR3 spans 12 amino acids. CDR3 sequence reads: CAISEAGREQYF. The CDR3 bases are TGTGCCATCAGTGAGGCGGGTAGAGAGCAGTACTTC.

At least ten counts were recorded for this clonotype. The chain combines TRBV9 with TRBJ2-2, with D possibly matching TRBD2 (6 bases). Germline-derived CDR1 and CDR2 are SGDLS and YYNGEE. The CDR3 contains 17 residues. Between the trimmed V and J ends, which lost 0 bases and 3 bases, there was a span of 15 bases. The CDR3 sequence: CASSVGLAAGYTGELFF. DNA for the CDR3: TGTGCCAGCAGCGTAGGATTAGCGGCAGGGTACACCGGGGAGCTGTTTTTT. The variable domain in full, completed from reference TRBV9 and TRBJ2-2, reads DSGVTQTPKHLITATGQRVTLRCSPRSGDLSVYWYQQSLDQGLQFLIQYYNGEERAKGNILERFSAQQFPDLHSELNLSSLELGDSALYFCASSVGLAAGYTGELFFGEGSRLTVL.

In its sample, this clonotype was seen once. V and J are TRBV6-5 and TRBJ2-1; D uncertain. CDR3 size: 12 residues. CDR1 MNHEY and CDR2 SVGAGI come from the germline V gene. Trimming left V 5 bases short and J 8 bases short, with 10 bases between. The CDR3, as DNA: TGTGCCAGCAGTGCGCGGAACGATGAGCAGTTCTTC. It translates to CASSARNDEQFF.

The chain employs TRBV10-2 and TRBJ1-1; D remains unclear. Germline CDR1 is WSHSY and CDR2 is SAAADI. Trimming took off 3 bases at V and 2 bases at J, with 7 bases between the two ends. The CDR3 is made up of 13 amino acids. In DNA, the CDR3 is TGCGCCAGCAGTGATCAGGATAACACTGAAGCTTTCTTT. It codes for CASSDQDNTEAFF.

Note on this clonotype: Being one base from a much bigger clone, this may be a read error. CDR3 protein: CASRTGGVVYNEQFF. The CDR3 DNA sequence: TGTGCCAGCAGGACCGGAGGGGTCGTCTACAATGAGCAGTTCTTC. The gene calls are TRBV5-6 and TRBJ2-1, with TRBD2 as a possible D gene (6 bases). Between the trimmed V and J ends, which lost 5 bases and 3 bases, there was a span of 15 bases. Germline V CDR1 and CDR2: SGHDT, YYEEEE. There are 15 residues in the CDR3.

The chain combines TRBV2 with TRBJ1-6; D unresolved. Looked up from germline, CDR1 is SNHLY and CDR2 is FYNNEI. Trimming shortened V by 5 bases and J by 0 bases, and 14 bases separated the two germline ends. CDR3 length: 17 residues. The CDR3 region has the DNA TGTGCCAGCAGTTATTCCAGTTTGAGCTCCTATAATTCACCCCTCCACTTT. It specifies CASSYSSLSSYNSPLHF.

V and J are TRBV5-4 and TRBJ2-2; D call uncertain. The CDR3 totals 15 residues. The germline V gene encodes CDR1 SGHNT and CDR2 YYREEE (reference sequence). Between the trimmed V and J ends, which lost 7 bases and 1 base, there was a span of 14 bases. CDR3 in amino acids: CASGHPTENTGELFF. In DNA, the CDR3 is TGTGCCAGCGGCCACCCTACTGAGAACACCGGGGAGCTGTTTTTT.

Turning to this clonotype: Likely a read error: the CDR3 ends without its conserved phenylalanine or tryptophan. The chain couples TRBV3-1 to TRBJ2-7, with 13 bases aligning to TRBD2. CDR1 is LGHDT, CDR2 YNNKEL, per germline (reference sequence). The CDR3 runs to 16 residues. The CDR3 loop is CANSHGTSGKAYEQYL. CDR3 nucleotide sequence: TGTGCCAACAGCCACGGGACTAGCGGGAAAGCTTATGAGCAGTACCTC.

The rearrangement links TRBV11-2 to TRBJ2-7; TRBD1 agrees at 9 bases. The length of the CDR3 is 16 residues. Losses at the gene ends were 4 bases for V and 2 bases for J; bases not matched to a gene: 9. Germline CDR1 SGHAT, CDR2 FQNNGV. The CDR3 coding sequence is TGTGCCAGCAGCTCTAACGACAGGGGGATCACCTACGAGCAGTACTTC. This translates into CASSSNDRGITYEQYF. Supplemented by reference TRBV11-2 and TRBJ2-7, the full variable domain reads EAGVAQSPRYKIIEKRQSVAFWCNPISGHATLYWYQQILGQGPKLLIQFQNNGVVDDSQLPKDRFSAERLKGVDSTLKIQPAKLEDSAVYLCASSSNDRGITYEQYFGPGTRLTVT.

The sample holds many counts of this clonotype. The chain couples TRBV20-1 to TRBJ2-2, with D uncertain. Trimming shortened V by 0 bases and J by 4 bases, and 3 bases separated the two germline ends. The CDR3 covers 12 residues. CDR1 is DFQATT and CDR2 is SNEGSKA in the germline V gene (reference sequence). CDR3 loop: CSAREATGELFF. CDR3 DNA: TGCAGTGCTAGAGAGGCCACCGGGGAGCTGTTTTTT.

V usage is TRBV19 and J usage is TRBJ2-7; TRBD1 matches at 8 bases. The trim removed 3 bases at V and 3 bases at J, leaving 1 base unmatched. The germline V gene encodes CDR1 LNHDA and CDR2 SQIVND (reference sequence). This CDR3 has 13 residues. CDR3 nucleotide sequence: TGTGCCAGTAGTATCACAGGGGGCTACGAGCAGTACTTC. It codes for CASSITGGYEQYF.

This clonotype was seen once. A read error may account for a junction end that differs from germline. The chain links TRBV29-1 to TRBJ2-5, with TRBD2 identical over 10 bases. The CDR3 is made up of 15 amino acids. Germline CDR1 and CDR2: SQVTM and ANQGSEA. CDR3 amino acids: CCVEGTSDAQETQYF. The DNA for the CDR3 is TGTTGCGTTGAAGGGACTAGCGACGCCCAAGAGACCCAGTACTTC.

This chain uses TRBV5-6 with TRBJ2-7; weak D call: TRBD2 (5 bases). Per germline, CDR1 SGHDT and CDR2 YYEEEE. Trimming took 3 bases from V and 0 from J, leaving 13 bases between them. This CDR3 contains 15 residues. The CDR3 DNA is TGTGCCAGCAGCTCCTCCGGGGTAGGCTCCTACGAGCAGTACTTC. Amino acids: CASSSSGVGSYEQYF.

The CDR3 DNA reads TGTGCCAGCAGCGCCCAGGCCAACGGCAATCAGCCCCAGCATTTT. Its protein product is CASSAQANGNQPQHF. The chain couples TRBV9 to TRBJ1-5, with unresolved D. CDR3 length: 15 residues. V shed 3 bases and J shed 2 bases, with 12 bases lying between them. CDR1 and CDR2 from the germline V gene are SGDLS and YYNGEE.

In this sample, this clonotype turned up once. This chain links TRBV2 with TRBJ2-2; TRBD2 matches at 8 bases. The CDR3 covers 14 residues. Germline values: CDR1 SNHLY, CDR2 FYNNEI. The J segment lost 5 bases and the V segment lost 5 bases, leaving 4 bases of the junction unmatched. The CDR3 reads CASSSSGRTGELFF. For the CDR3, the DNA is TGTGCCAGCAGTTCCAGCGGGAGAACCGGGGAGCTGTTTTTT. Full variable domain (rest looked up from reference TRBV2 and TRBJ2-2): EPEVTQTPSHQVTQMGQEVILRCVPISNHLYFYWYRQILGQKVEFLVSFYNNEISEKSEIFDDQFSVERPDGSNFTLKIRSTKLEDSAMYFCASSSSGRTGELFFGEGSRLTVL.

This sequence joins TRBV12-3 or TRBV12-4 and TRBJ1-5; D remains ambiguous. Between the trimmed V and J ends, which lost 3 bases and 5 bases, there was a span of 5 bases. CDR3 length equals 12 residues. The CDR3 DNA reads as TGTGCCAGCAGTTTGCAAGATCAGCCCCAGCATTTT. Encoded protein: CASSLQDQPQHF.

The table lists this clonotype with many counts. In nucleotides, the CDR3 is TGTGCCAGCAGCGAGGATCGGGGGATAGATACGCAGTATTTT. This encodes CASSEDRGIDTQYF. The chain employs TRBV9 and TRBJ2-3; a weak D match, TRBD2 (6 bases). The CDR3 contains 14 residues. V lost 3 bases, J lost 5 bases, and 13 bases lay in between. Germline loops: CDR1 SGDLS, CDR2 YYNGEE.

The chain couples TRBV5-1 to TRBJ2-2; the D gene is possibly TRBD1 (5 bases). The CDR3 spans 14 residues. Germline CDR1 reads SGHRS; CDR2 reads YFSETQ. V shed 3 bases and J shed 1 base, with 7 bases lying between them. Here the CDR3 DNA reads TGCGCCAGCAGCTCAGACAGGAACACCGGGGAGCTGTTTTTT. Amino acid sequence: CASSSDRNTGELFF.

The J gene is TRBJ2-1, the V gene TRBV2; no clear D gene. The CDR3 spans 13 residues. Germline V gene data show CDR1 as SNHLY and CDR2 as FYNNEI. V was shortened by 5 bases and J by 3 bases, with 8 bases between the two germline ends. The CDR3 coding sequence is TGTGCCAGCAGTAAAGACTTCTACAATGAGCAGTTCTTC. This encodes CASSKDFYNEQFF.

This clonotype is a singleton in its sample. The chain combines TRBV19 with TRBJ1-2; D gene unclear. Germline values: CDR1 LNHDA, CDR2 SQIVND (reference sequence). V dropped 4 bases and J dropped 4 bases, with 16 bases sitting between them. CDR3 length: 15 residues. The CDR3 bases are TGTGCCAGTAGTACCACCATAAACGTAGTCTATGGCTACACCTTC. It encodes CASSTTINVVYGYTF.

Worth noting for this clonotype: Possible read error: a much larger clone is one base away. V gene TRBV6-1 combines with J gene TRBJ2-5; D is unclear. The J call may be in error: the DNA end matches TRBJ2-7 better. Per germline, CDR1 MNHNS and CDR2 SASEGT. This CDR3 has 16 residues. CDR3 sequence: CASSSRIRHVPYEQYF. CDR3 coding DNA: TGTGCCAGCAGTTCCCGGATTCGACATGTACCCTACGAGCAGTACTTC.

V usage is TRBV2 and J usage is TRBJ2-3, with TRBD1 matching over 8 bases. Unmatched junction bases numbered 10, after V lost 5 bases and J lost 6 bases. Germline loops: CDR1 SNHLY, CDR2 FYNNEI. The CDR3 loop spans 15 amino acids. CDR3 sequence: CASSLLGTGRDTQYF. For the CDR3, the DNA is TGTGCCAGCAGTCTCCTGGGGACAGGTCGGGATACGCAGTATTTT.

Remarks on this clonotype: No conserved phenylalanine or tryptophan is present at the end of the CDR3, so a read error is the likely explanation. The chain uses TRBV12-3 or TRBV12-4 and TRBJ2-7; no clear D. V was pared by 3 bases and J by 0 bases, with 12 bases between. This CDR3 has 15 residues. Written as DNA, the CDR3 is TGTGCCAGCAGTTTTACGGCAGCTTTCTCCTACGAGCAGTACTGC. Amino acid sequence: CASSFTAAFSYEQYC.

The V and J genes are TRBV20-1 and TRBJ2-7; D unresolved. V dropped 6 bases and J dropped 2 bases, with 11 bases sitting between them. CDR1 is DFQATT, CDR2 SNEGSKA, per germline (reference sequence). CDR3 length: 12 amino acids. The CDR3 region is CSASDIAYEQYF. The CDR3 DNA reads as TGCAGTGCGTCCGACATAGCCTACGAGCAGTACTTC.

There are many counts of this clonotype. The junction differs from germline at one of its ends, possibly a read error. The chain is built from TRBV7-7 and TRBJ2-5; the D gene is possibly TRBD2 (6 bases). There are 18 residues in the CDR3. CDR1 SSHAT and CDR2 FNYEAQ come from the germline V gene (reference sequence). The CDR3 bases are TGTGCTAGCAGCCCGAAAACACCGGGACTGATGCTTCAAGAGACCCAGTACTTC. Residues: CASSPKTPGLMLQETQYF.

The rearrangement links TRBV11-2 to TRBJ1-1; TRBD1 matches at 7 bases. Germline V gene data show CDR1 as SGHAT and CDR2 as FQNNGV. This CDR3 is built from 13 residues. Losses at the gene ends were 5 bases for V and 5 bases for J; bases not matched to a gene: 5. CDR3 amino acids: CASSDDRETEAFF. CDR3 in DNA: TGTGCCAGCAGCGATGACAGGGAGACTGAAGCTTTCTTT.